This passage covers 20 T cell receptor beta chains from one sample sequenced in a study of regulatory T cells in long-lasting Graves disease. Noted time point: persistent/refractory GD, antithyroid drugs over 5 years with positive TRAb. Construction of the TCR library relied on RNA isolated from PBMCs. TCR beta libraries were built with iRepertoire HTBI primers and Arm-PCR of CDR3 regions. TCRdb fed the multiplex PCR reads into MiXCR, producing one record per CDR3 protein. The sample yields roughly 500,000 distinct CDR3 sequences, less than 25% seen once. The starting material was peripheral blood mononuclear cells (PBMCs), obtained when the disease was refractory, from a patient treated with antithyroid drugs. The receptors were gathered from a female donor with Graves disease.

In its sample, this clonotype was seen many times. V usage is TRBV5-1 and J usage is TRBJ1-1; D gene unclear. Trimming stripped 3 bases from V and 4 bases from J, with 4 bases between. From germline, CDR1 is SGHRS and CDR2 YFSETQ. The CDR3 is 11 amino acids. CDR3: CASSSLTEAFF. DNA for the CDR3: TGCGCCAGCAGCTCACTCACTGAAGCTTTCTTT.

Ten or more counts support this clonotype. The rearrangement links TRBV6-5 to TRBJ2-7; D is possibly TRBD2 (5 bases). The CDR3 runs to 16 residues. The V and J ends lost 2 bases and 8 bases respectively, with 22 bases between them. Germline-derived CDR1 and CDR2 are MNHEY and SVGAGI. The CDR3 protein is CASSYEGDDLPGKQYF. CDR3 bases: TGTGCCAGCAGTTACGAGGGAGATGACCTCCCGGGGAAGCAGTACTTC.

A note on this clonotype: No conserved phenylalanine or tryptophan is present at the end of the CDR3, so a read error is the likely explanation. The V and J genes are TRBV3-1 and TRBJ1-2; D may be TRBD1 (5 bases). Trimming took 6 bases from V and 8 from J, leaving 13 bases between them. The CDR3 extends over 12 amino acids. From germline, CDR1 is LGHDT and CDR2 YNNKEL (reference sequence). The CDR3 is CASSLQAGGYTI. CDR3 nucleotides: TGTGCCAGCAGTCTACAGGCGGGGGGCTACACCATC.

This clonotype was detected many times. In DNA form, the CDR3 reads TGTGCCAGCAGCACGAGGACAGGAGGCCTAACAGGTTCACCCCTCCACTTT. Translating gives CASSTRTGGLTGSPLHF. The gene calls are TRBV7-9 and TRBJ1-6, with 7 nucleotides matching TRBD1. V shed 5 bases, J shed 9 bases, and the junction held 16 bases outside the gene matches. CDR3 length: 17 amino acids. Per the germline V gene, CDR1 is SEHNR and CDR2 is FQNEAQ (reference sequence).

The genes are TRBV5-1 and TRBJ2-5; 7 nucleotides align to TRBD2. V gave up 0 bases and J gave up 5 bases; unmatched junction bases: 13. CDR1 and CDR2 from the germline V gene are SGHRS and YFSETQ. The length of the CDR3 is 17 residues. In nucleotides, the CDR3 is TGCGCCAGCAGCTTGGGGGACTTTCAAAGCGGGGCTGAGACCCAGTACTTC. It specifies CASSLGDFQSGAETQYF.

The V and J genes are TRBV11-3 and TRBJ2-7, with D possibly being TRBD2 (6 bases). V lost 5 bases, J lost 6 bases, and 14 bases lay in between. CDR3 size: 13 residues. Germline V gene sequence: CDR1 SGHNT, CDR2 YENEEA. CDR3: CASSRLDGGEQYF. The CDR3 bases are TGTGCCAGCAGCCGTCTCGACGGGGGCGAGCAGTACTTC.

The chain couples TRBV5-1 to TRBJ1-6, with D possibly being TRBD1 (5 bases). Germline values: CDR1 SGHRS, CDR2 YFSETQ. The germline V and J ends were trimmed by 0 bases and 1 base, with 14 bases remaining between them. This CDR3 has 18 residues. CDR3 nucleotides: TGCGCCAGCAGCTTGGTAGCAGGGACCAGTTCCTATAATTCACCCCTCCACTTT. Translating gives CASSLVAGTSSYNSPLHF.

There are a few counts of this clonotype. V and J are TRBV14 and TRBJ2-7; 8 nucleotides line up with TRBD1. The germline V gene has CDR1 SGHDN and CDR2 FVKESK. The V gene end was trimmed by 4 bases and the J gene end by 6 bases; junction bases not matched to a gene: 11. The CDR3 extends over 15 amino acids. The DNA for the CDR3 is TGTGCCAGCAGCCCTGATGCGGACAGGGTGCGCGAGCAGTACTTC. This translates into CASSPDADRVREQYF. The variable domain in full, with the rest retrieved from reference TRBV14 and TRBJ2-7, is EAGVTQFPSHSVIEKGQTVTLRCDPISGHDNLYWYRRVMGKEIKFLLHFVKESKQDESGMPNNRFLAERTGGTYSTLKVQPAELEDSGVYFCASSPDADRVREQYFGPGTRLTVT.

The chain links TRBV30 to TRBJ1-3; unclear D gene. Germline V CDR1 and CDR2: GTSNPN, SVGIG (reference sequence). V was pared by 2 bases and J by 0 bases, with 8 bases between. CDR3 length: 14 residues. The CDR3 DNA reads as TGTGCCTGGAGTTCCGGACGCTCTGGAAACACCATATATTTT. It is translated as CAWSSGRSGNTIYF. The full variable domain, in which reference TRBV30 and TRBJ1-3 provide the parts outside the CDR3, is SQTIHQWPATLVQPVGSPLSLECTVEGTSNPNLYWYRQAAGRGLQLLFYSVGIGQISSEVPQNLSASRPQDRQFILSSKKLLLSDSGFYLCAWSSGRSGNTIYFGEGSWLTVV.

The chain is built from TRBV19 and TRBJ1-1, with a possible D match to TRBD1 (5 bases). V was clipped by 8 bases and J by 0 bases, with 13 bases between them. The CDR3 is made up of 14 amino acids. CDR1 and CDR2 from the germline V gene are LNHDA and SQIVND (reference sequence). The CDR3 here is CASLGRRMNTEAFF. DNA for the CDR3: TGTGCCAGTTTGGGACGGAGGATGAACACTGAAGCTTTCTTT. Full variable domain (missing parts from reference TRBV19 and TRBJ1-1): DGGITQSPKYLFRKEGQNVTLSCEQNLNHDAMYWYRQDPGQGLRLIYYSQIVNDFQKGDIAEGYSVSREKKESFPLTVTSAQKNPTAFYLCASLGRRMNTEAFFGQGTRLTVV.

This clonotype was seen only a few times. J is TRBJ2-2 and V is TRBV11-2, with D perhaps TRBD2 (6 bases). This CDR3 region has 15 residues. Per germline, CDR1 SGHAT and CDR2 FQNNGV. Trimming left V 5 bases short and J 5 bases short, with 15 bases between. CDR3 amino acids: CASSLLKAGTGELFF. CDR3 sequence (DNA): TGTGCCAGCAGCCTCCTAAAGGCGGGGACCGGGGAGCTGTTTTTT.

This clonotype was detected a few times. The chain carries TRBV2 and TRBJ1-4, with TRBD1 identical over 7 bases. V lost 2 bases to trimming and J lost 7 bases; unmatched junction nucleotides: 4. Germline CDR1 reads SNHLY; CDR2 reads FYNNEI. The CDR3 contains 14 residues. This chain's CDR3 is CASSERQGLEKLFF. CDR3 bases: TGTGCCAGCAGTGAAAGACAGGGACTTGAAAAACTGTTTTTT.

This clonotype was observed at least ten times. This sequence joins TRBV7-2 and TRBJ2-7; D gene ambiguous. The CDR3 extends over 15 amino acids. Trimming removed 10 bases from V and 2 bases from J, with 21 bases in between. Germline V CDR1 and CDR2: SGHTA, FQGNSA. The chain's CDR3 is CATSLGPGRTYEQYF. In DNA, the CDR3 is TGTGCCACCTCGTTGGGTCCGGGTAGAACCTACGAGCAGTACTTC.

This clonotype was counted ten times or more. This chain links TRBV5-1 with TRBJ1-2; 8 nucleotides line up with TRBD1. The CDR3 spans 13 residues. The germline V gene encodes CDR1 SGHRS and CDR2 YFSETQ. Losses at the gene ends were 5 bases for V and 5 bases for J; bases not matched to a gene: 5. The CDR3 is CASRTDRVYGYTF. DNA for the CDR3: TGCGCCAGCAGAACGGACAGGGTTTATGGCTACACCTTC.

This clonotype was detected only a few times. V and J are TRBV20-1 and TRBJ1-2, with 7 bases matching TRBD1. This CDR3 has 18 amino acids. Germline V lookup: CDR1 DFQATT, CDR2 SNEGSKA (reference sequence). Trimming at V came to 1 base and at J to 5 bases, leaving 19 bases not matched to a gene. CDR3 loop: CSARGKRIFRGWEYGYTF. The CDR3 bases are TGCAGTGCTAGAGGAAAACGTATATTCAGGGGGTGGGAGTATGGCTACACCTTC.

The V call is TRBV7-9, the J call TRBJ1-5; D not resolved. CDR1 SEHNR and CDR2 FQNEAQ come from the germline V gene (reference sequence). Trimming left V 5 bases short and J 3 bases short, with 8 bases between. The CDR3 runs to 13 residues. In DNA, the CDR3 is TGTGCCAGCAGCCCAGATGTCAATCAGCCCCAGCATTTT. This translates into CASSPDVNQPQHF.

The V call is TRBV30, the J call TRBJ2-7, with no clear D. V lost 0 bases and J 0 bases, leaving 6 bases between the germline ends. This CDR3 spans 13 amino acids. Germline V gives CDR1 GTSNPN, CDR2 SVGIG (reference sequence). The CDR3 reads CAWSVGNSYEQYF. The CDR3 DNA follows: TGTGCCTGGAGTGTTGGCAACTCCTACGAGCAGTACTTC.

This clonotype occurred a few times. The chain employs TRBV11-2 and TRBJ1-1; D unclear. Looked up from germline, CDR1 is SGHAT and CDR2 is FQNNGV. With 1 base removed from V and 1 base from J, the gap between germline ends came to 10 bases. The CDR3 loop spans 15 amino acids. The DNA for the CDR3 is TGTGCCAGCAGCTTAGTCCGGGGTGGGAACACTGAAGCTTTCTTT. The encoded protein is CASSLVRGGNTEAFF. Filled out from reference TRBV11-2 and TRBJ1-1, the complete variable domain reads EAGVAQSPRYKIIEKRQSVAFWCNPISGHATLYWYQQILGQGPKLLIQFQNNGVVDDSQLPKDRFSAERLKGVDSTLKIQPAKLEDSAVYLCASSLVRGGNTEAFFGQGTRLTVV.

This clonotype showed up many times. The gene calls are TRBV27 and TRBJ2-5; the D gene is possibly TRBD2 (7 bases). The CDR3 runs 15 residues. Trimming removed 5 bases from V and 5 bases from J, with 18 bases in between. Germline CDR1 reads MNHEY; CDR2 reads SMNVEV (reference sequence). The CDR3 sequence: CASSTTGGREETQYF. The CDR3 bases are TGTGCCAGCAGTACGACAGGCGGGAGAGAGGAGACCCAGTACTTC.

This clonotype has a handful of counts. The chain has TRBV30 and TRBJ2-5, with D hard to call. Looked up from germline, CDR1 is GTSNPN and CDR2 is SVGIG (reference sequence). The CDR3 is 12 residues long. The germline V and J ends were trimmed by 5 bases and 0 bases, with 7 bases remaining between them. The CDR3, as DNA: TGTGCCTGGGATCAGTACCAAGAGACCCAGTACTTC. Protein sequence: CAWDQYQETQYF. Full variable domain (remainder filled in from reference TRBV30 and TRBJ2-5): SQTIHQWPATLVQPVGSPLSLECTVEGTSNPNLYWYRQAAGRGLQLLFYSVGIGQISSEVPQNLSASRPQDRQFILSSKKLLLSDSGFYLCAWDQYQETQYFGPGTRLLVL.